This T cell receptor (beta chain) was documented in a study of blood T cell repertoires in COVID-19 (dated by TCRdb to 2020 to 2022). In terms of the full investigation: Samples covering the acute and convalescent phases of COVID-19 were provided by collaborators in the United States, Italy and Spain. Sample metadata almost always included a de-identified subject ID, COVID-19 status, age in years and sex. The dataset comprised deeply sampled blood TCRbeta repertoires from subjects exposed to, actively infected with, or recovered from COVID-19. The material from the prospective study consisted of cDNA or gDNA derived from T cells, B-cell-depleted T cells, or PBMCs. Where available, HLA class I and class II types were taken from metadata supplied by the sample provider and were not determined by assay-based typing. Samples came from the ongoing ImmuneRACE study (first 160 participants) plus 1,254 subjects from 6 global collaborators. The repertoires were released in a freely available public database intended as a resource for research on the immune response to SARS-CoV-2. Results the study describes overall, beyond this receptor: The quantity of clinical and demographic metadata differed by source and by participant and was supplied without curation.

In Seattle, one collaborating source enrolled patients while the infection was active and tracked those patients longitudinally over the course of disease. The collaborating institutions used their own protocols to collect whole blood in K2EDTA tubes. Collaborator samples were shipped for TCRbeta analysis as frozen whole blood, isolated PBMCs, or DNA extracted from either sample type. The immunoSEQ Assay, a bias-controlled multiplex PCR, was used to amplify TCRbeta CDR3 regions from genomic DNA. As for how the authors treated the data: The number of nucleated cells in each sample was estimated by amplification of reference gene primers within the assay. To quantify the absolute abundance of each unique TCRbeta CDR3 rearrangement, sequence reads were collapsed and filtered. Productive Simpson clonality was computed per sample as the square root of Simpson's diversity index over productive rearrangements. The clones in this table, taken by TCRdb from immuneACCESS, are in-frame only. Not every clone is retained; where verified, under half of the shortfall comes from an unresolved V gene, and the cause of the rest is unknown. V and J calls and clone size are given by that table; D and trimming were obtained from the DNA. For this sample there are approximately 75,000 clones; 75% to 85% appear just once. The biggest ten clones account for around 7% of the sample.

Concerning this clone: This clone's antigen is unknown. Per-base qualities were not stored, and no clone one base away is much larger.

The sample comprised peripheral blood. The source of this sequence is a young man with COVID-19, enrolled during active disease.

DNA sequence: TGTGCCAGCAGCTTGGGTCAGCAGCCCCAGCATTTT. Translated, this gives CASSLGQQPQHF. The sequence joins TRBV5-6 to TRBJ1-5, with no confident D gene call. CDR1 and CDR2 are drawn from the germline V gene: SGHDT, YYEEEE. The CDR3 sequence holds 12 residues, the cysteine and phenylalanine included. CDR3 DNA is the only sequence kept; it has 36 bases, read in frame from the first base. V loses 0 bases, J loses 7 bases, and the germline ends lie 5 bases apart.